Below, 8 T cell receptor beta chains from the same sample are listed, as sequenced in a study of T-cell memory formation after mild COVID-19 (dated by TCRdb to the early 2020s). Library generation was performed with 5' RACE. Sequencer: Illumina NovaSeq 6000. Starting from the raw public reads, TCRdb applied fastp trimming at Q25, assembled clones with MiXCR and retained in-frame beta chains. CDR3 protein duplicates are merged, each entry listing the most common genes and DNA. In this sample the table shows around 200,000 distinct CDR3 sequences, over 7.5% of which occur a single time. In total, the top ten clones hold roughly 4% of the sample. Sequencing was carried out using PBMCs or a T cell subset sorted from them (not recorded which). The source is a man younger than 35 who had mild COVID-19 (a few samples of this study predate the infection). The sample titles of this study are shuffled in the database, so cell type and time point are left out; the donor was told from shared clones.

This clonotype has a handful of counts. The V and J genes are TRBV20-1 and TRBJ1-1; 9 bases fit TRBD1. Trimming took 6 bases from V and 3 from J; bases not matched to a gene: 5. This CDR3 region has 13 residues. The germline V gene has CDR1 DFQATT and CDR2 SNEGSKA (reference sequence). For the CDR3, the DNA is TGCAGTGCCAAACAGGGGGCTTACACTGAAGCTTTCTTT. Its protein is CSAKQGAYTEAFF.

This clonotype was observed a few times. This chain uses TRBV5-1 with TRBJ2-3, with D possibly TRBD2 on 7 matching bases. In germline, CDR1 is SGHRS, CDR2 YFSETQ. The CDR3 has 13 amino acids. The V end was cut by 5 bases, the J end by 6 bases, with 13 bases between. The CDR3 DNA is TGCGCCAGCAGTGCGGGGGCCGGGGATACGCAGTATTTT. It yields the protein CASSAGAGDTQYF. The variable domain in full, with the rest retrieved from reference TRBV5-1 and TRBJ2-3, is KAGVTQTPRYLIKTRGQQVTLSCSPISGHRSVSWYQQTPGQGLQFLFEYFSETQRNKGNFPGRFSGRQFSNSRSEMNVSTLELGDSALYLCASSAGAGDTQYFGPGTRLTVL.

This clonotype was counted a few times. This sequence joins TRBV20-1 and TRBJ2-3; 14 positions agree with TRBD2. Germline V gene lookup returns CDR1 DFQATT and CDR2 SNEGSKA (reference sequence). CDR3 length: 16 residues. V gave up 3 bases and J gave up 3 bases; unmatched junction bases: 5. The CDR3 DNA reads TGCAGTGCTAGGTGGACTAGCGGGGGGCCAACAGATACGCAGTATTTT. Amino acids: CSARWTSGGPTDTQYF.

The table lists this clonotype with a few counts. V and J are TRBV6-6 and TRBJ1-1; possible D gene TRBD1, 5 bases. The V gene lost 5 bases and the J gene lost 10 bases, with 14 bases spanning the gap. This CDR3 comprises 12 residues. From germline, CDR1 is MNHNY and CDR2 SVGAGI (reference sequence). This CDR3 is CASSNSGWRAFF. CDR3 nucleotide sequence: TGTGCCAGCAGTAATTCAGGGTGGCGAGCTTTCTTT.

The sample holds a few counts of this clonotype. The chain recombines TRBV6-4 with TRBJ2-2; either TRBD1 or TRBD2 may fit D (5 bases each). The CDR3 loop spans 13 amino acids. Germline CDR1 is MRHNA and CDR2 is SNTAGT. V gave up 5 bases and J gave up 3 bases, with 7 bases separating them. DNA for the CDR3: TGTGCCAGCAGTCGGGACCACACCGGGGAGCTGTTTTTT. Encoded protein: CASSRDHTGELFF.

This clonotype was observed a few times. The CDR3 is CASSAPQGTESGYTF. As DNA, the CDR3 is TGTGCCAGCAGCGCGCCCCAAGGGACAGAAAGCGGCTACACCTTC. The chain combines TRBV9 with TRBJ1-2; 7 bases line up with TRBD1. V lost 3 bases to trimming and J lost 8 bases; unmatched junction nucleotides: 13. The CDR3 extends over 15 amino acids. CDR1 SGDLS and CDR2 YYNGEE come from the germline V gene.

This chain uses TRBV20-1 with TRBJ1-5; possibly TRBD1 for D (5 bases). Germline V CDR1 and CDR2: DFQATT, SNEGSKA (reference sequence). V gave up 0 bases and J gave up 9 bases, with 6 bases separating them. The CDR3 consists of 11 residues. This CDR3 reads CSARDRGPQHF. CDR3 in DNA: TGCAGTGCTAGAGATAGGGGGCCCCAGCATTTT.

This clonotype came up many times. The chain has TRBV5-4 and TRBJ2-1, with 8 bases matching TRBD2. Germline values: CDR1 SGHNT, CDR2 YYREEE (reference sequence). The J segment lost 4 bases and the V segment lost 4 bases, leaving 10 bases of the junction unmatched. The CDR3 runs 16 residues. CDR3 residues: CASSPQTSEPYNEQFF. The CDR3 nucleotides are TGTGCCAGCAGCCCCCAGACTAGCGAACCGTACAATGAGCAGTTCTTC.